Following are 15 T cell receptor beta chains from one sample sequenced in a study of blood T cell repertoires in COVID-19. Libraries were prepared by immunoSEQ multiplex PCR; TCRdb keeps only in-frame clonotypes and omits some of them. The table includes a few hundred thousand clones, roughly 90% detected once. Sample: PBMCs or T cells enriched from blood (not recorded which). These receptors were obtained from a woman aged 25 to 39 who had recovered from COVID-19.

V usage is TRBV28 and J usage is TRBJ2-1, with D hard to call. V was shortened by 7 bases and J by 3 bases, with 7 bases between the two germline ends. The CDR3 has 12 amino acids. The germline CDR1 and CDR2 sequences are MDHEN and SYDVKM. The CDR3 here is CASKLSYNEQFF. Written as DNA, the CDR3 is TGTGCCAGCAAGCTTAGCTACAATGAGCAGTTCTTC.

The rearrangement uses TRBV7-3 and TRBJ2-1, with 8 bases aligning to TRBD1. The CDR3 length is 16 residues. V trimming: 5 bases; J trimming: 0 bases; junction bases outside the gene matches: 6. Per the germline V gene, CDR1 is SGHTA and CDR2 is FQGTGA. This CDR3 reads CASSTRTGPSYNEQFF. In DNA form, the CDR3 reads TGTGCCAGCAGCACCCGGACAGGGCCCTCCTACAATGAGCAGTTCTTC.

J is TRBJ2-7 and V is TRBV11-1, with D possibly matching TRBD1 (6 bases). The CDR3 is 13 amino acids. Germline V gene data show CDR1 as SGHAT and CDR2 as FQDESV (reference sequence). Trimming pared 4 bases from V and 6 bases from J, leaving 13 bases between. CDR3 DNA: TGTGCCAGCAGCTCCCCGACAGGATTCGAGCAGTACTTC. This translates into CASSSPTGFEQYF. The whole variable domain, remainder taken from reference TRBV11-1 and TRBJ2-7, is EAEVAQSPRYKITEKSQAVAFWCDPISGHATLYWYRQILGQGPELLVQFQDESVVDDSQLPKDRFSAERLKGVDSTLKIQPAELGDSAMYLCASSSPTGFEQYFGPGTRLTVT.

The V call is TRBV7-8, the J call TRBJ1-5, with a tentative D call TRBD1 (5 bases). The germline gives CDR1 SGHVS, CDR2 FQNEAQ. The CDR3 has 16 amino acids. Deletions cut 1 base from V and 2 bases from J, with 12 bases between. CDR3 in amino acids: CASSLDRFSGNQPQHF. The CDR3 DNA reads as TGTGCCAGCAGCTTAGACAGGTTTTCTGGCAATCAGCCCCAGCATTTT.

V and J are TRBV9 and TRBJ1-5; D is unclear. CDR1 and CDR2 from the germline V gene are SGDLS and YYNGEE. This CDR3 comprises 14 residues. V lost 0 bases and J lost 4, with 8 bases in between. CDR3 region: CASSVGAGNQPQHF. The DNA of the CDR3 is TGTGCCAGCAGCGTAGGGGCGGGGAATCAGCCCCAGCATTTT.

As for this clone: The same CDR3 is also encoded by other DNA sequences in this sample. The rearrangement links TRBV30 to TRBJ1-2, with unresolved D. The V end was cut by 2 bases, the J end by 1 base, with 5 bases between. CDR1 and CDR2 (germline): GTSNPN, SVGIG (reference sequence). CDR3 length: 12 residues. CDR3 sequence (DNA): TGTGCCTGGAGTCCCAGTAACTATGGCTACACCTTC. Translated: CAWSPSNYGYTF.

This sequence joins TRBV20-1 and TRBJ1-3; no clear D gene. Germline V CDR1 and CDR2: DFQATT, SNEGSKA (reference sequence). Trimming took off 3 bases at V and 4 bases at J, with 19 bases between the two ends. CDR3 length: 16 residues. This CDR3 is CSASSPIHPLGNTIYF. The CDR3 coding sequence is TGCAGTGCTAGTAGCCCCATTCACCCTTTAGGAAACACCATATATTTT.

The chain carries TRBV24-1 and TRBJ2-1; D might be TRBD2 (6 bases). The ends were cut back, 4 bases at V and 1 base at J, with 10 bases in the middle. CDR1 is KGHDR, CDR2 SFDVKD, per germline. The CDR3 contains 15 residues. The CDR3 sequence: CATSDHGSSYNEQFF. In DNA, the CDR3 is TGTGCCACCAGTGACCACGGGAGTTCCTACAATGAGCAGTTCTTC.

J is TRBJ2-1 and V is TRBV30; 11 nucleotides agree with TRBD2. J gave up 8 bases and V 3 bases, and 9 bases lay outside the gene matches. Germline CDR1 reads GTSNPN; CDR2 reads SVGIG (reference sequence). This CDR3 comprises 15 residues. The CDR3 region is CAWSPTSGSRDEQFF. The CDR3 region has the DNA TGTGCCTGGAGCCCTACTAGCGGGAGTCGGGATGAGCAGTTCTTC.

The V call is TRBV7-6, the J call TRBJ2-1, with 11 nucleotides matching TRBD2. The length of the CDR3 is 19 residues. The germline CDR1 and CDR2 sequences are SGHVS and FNYEAQ. V dropped 3 bases and J dropped 0; count of bases not matched to a gene: 10. CDR3 loop: CASSFSRLAGGSSYNEQFF. The DNA for the CDR3 is TGTGCCAGCAGCTTTAGTCGGCTAGCGGGAGGAAGCTCCTACAATGAGCAGTTCTTC.

This rearrangement joins TRBV30 to TRBJ1-3, with a tentative D call TRBD1 (5 bases). The V end lost 3 bases, the J end lost 2 bases, and 8 bases lay between the germline ends. Per germline, CDR1 GTSNPN and CDR2 SVGIG (reference sequence). CDR3 length: 13 residues. CDR3 sequence reads: CAWRVGAGNTIYF. CDR3 coding DNA: TGTGCCTGGAGGGTAGGGGCTGGAAACACCATATATTTT.

V and J are TRBV30 and TRBJ1-2, with D maybe TRBD1 (6 bases). Germline V lookup: CDR1 GTSNPN, CDR2 SVGIG (reference sequence). This CDR3 contains 12 residues. Between the trimmed V and J ends, which lost 2 bases and 4 bases, there was a span of 8 bases. Here the CDR3 reads CAWSRDTYGYTF. The CDR3 DNA follows: TGTGCCTGGAGTCGGGACACCTATGGCTACACCTTC.

The chain carries TRBV18 and TRBJ2-7, with D maybe TRBD1 (5 bases). V gave up 6 bases and J gave up 0 bases, with 21 bases separating them. The CDR3 extends over 17 amino acids. CDR1 KGHSH and CDR2 LQKENI come from the germline V gene. CDR3 nucleotide sequence: TGTGCCAGCTCTCACGATTTTGACAGAACCTTCTCCTACGAGCAGTACTTC. Translating it yields CASSHDFDRTFSYEQYF.

The V gene is TRBV28, the J gene TRBJ1-2, with D perhaps TRBD1 (5 bases). From germline, CDR1 is MDHEN and CDR2 SYDVKM. This CDR3 is 14 amino acids long. Trimming took off 8 bases at V and 4 bases at J, with 17 bases between the two ends. The DNA of the CDR3 is TGTGCCAGCGGCCCAACTCACAGGTCCTATGGCTACACCTTC. Translating it yields CASGPTHRSYGYTF.

The chain combines TRBV7-3 with TRBJ2-3, with TRBD1 as a possible D gene (6 bases). The CDR3 extends over 15 amino acids. CDR1 is SGHTA, CDR2 FQGTGA, per germline. Trimming removed 2 bases at V and 2 bases at J, with 11 bases between. The CDR3 loop reads CASSLGGGNTDTQYF. DNA of the CDR3: TGTGCCAGCAGCTTAGGGGGCGGAAACACAGATACGCAGTATTTT. Filled out from reference TRBV7-3 and TRBJ2-3, the complete variable domain reads GAGVSQTPSNKVTEKGKYVELRCDPISGHTALYWYRQSLGQGPEFLIYFQGTGAADDSGLPNDRFFAVRPEGSVSTLKIQRTERGDSAVYLCASSLGGGNTDTQYFGPGTRLTVL.